The source of this TCR beta chain is a study of cytomegalovirus exposure and HLA in healthy donors. Findings and caveats of the study: The authors later found TCR association rates varying by HLA locus, with DRB1 most and HLA-C fewest. In terms of immune exposure information, only CMV serostatus was available. It was reported in a later analysis that an Asian-associated ancestry cluster showed fewer N-insertions than the 666-donor mean. HLA restriction was apparent for most CMV-associated TCR beta chains in a later analysis.

Remarks on this clone: Antigen specificity is unknown.

The junction had 8 bases not matched to a gene; V was cut back by 9 bases and J by 6 bases. Germline V CDR1 and CDR2: LNHDA, SQIVND (reference sequence). This CDR3 has 13 amino acids. The PCR had 60 Vbeta and 13 Jbeta primers. Assay: immunoSEQ multiplex PCR; the TCRdb copy retains only in-frame clones and omits some. The sample lists roughly 190,000 clones, 65% to 80% seen once, with about 5% in the top ten. The sample was PBMCs. The receptor's source is a man younger than 40 in good health and CMV-seropositive. This rearrangement joins TRBV19 to TRBJ2-7; 10 nucleotides agree with TRBD1. The chain's CDR3 is CASWGQGFGEQYF. The CDR3 region has the DNA TGTGCCAGCTGGGGACAGGGGTTCGGCGAGCAGTACTTC.